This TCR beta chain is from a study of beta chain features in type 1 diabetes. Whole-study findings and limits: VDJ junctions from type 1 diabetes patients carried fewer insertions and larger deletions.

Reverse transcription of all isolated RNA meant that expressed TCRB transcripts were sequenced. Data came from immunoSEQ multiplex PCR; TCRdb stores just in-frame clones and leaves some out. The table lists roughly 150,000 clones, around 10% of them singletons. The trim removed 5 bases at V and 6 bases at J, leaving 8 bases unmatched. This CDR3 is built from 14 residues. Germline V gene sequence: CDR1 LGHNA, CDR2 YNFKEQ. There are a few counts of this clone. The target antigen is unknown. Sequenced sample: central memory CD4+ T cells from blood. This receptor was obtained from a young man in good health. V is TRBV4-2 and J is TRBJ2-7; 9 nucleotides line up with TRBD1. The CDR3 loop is CASSAMGQGGEQYF. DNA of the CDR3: TGTGCCAGCAGCGCGATGGGACAGGGAGGCGAGCAGTACTTC.